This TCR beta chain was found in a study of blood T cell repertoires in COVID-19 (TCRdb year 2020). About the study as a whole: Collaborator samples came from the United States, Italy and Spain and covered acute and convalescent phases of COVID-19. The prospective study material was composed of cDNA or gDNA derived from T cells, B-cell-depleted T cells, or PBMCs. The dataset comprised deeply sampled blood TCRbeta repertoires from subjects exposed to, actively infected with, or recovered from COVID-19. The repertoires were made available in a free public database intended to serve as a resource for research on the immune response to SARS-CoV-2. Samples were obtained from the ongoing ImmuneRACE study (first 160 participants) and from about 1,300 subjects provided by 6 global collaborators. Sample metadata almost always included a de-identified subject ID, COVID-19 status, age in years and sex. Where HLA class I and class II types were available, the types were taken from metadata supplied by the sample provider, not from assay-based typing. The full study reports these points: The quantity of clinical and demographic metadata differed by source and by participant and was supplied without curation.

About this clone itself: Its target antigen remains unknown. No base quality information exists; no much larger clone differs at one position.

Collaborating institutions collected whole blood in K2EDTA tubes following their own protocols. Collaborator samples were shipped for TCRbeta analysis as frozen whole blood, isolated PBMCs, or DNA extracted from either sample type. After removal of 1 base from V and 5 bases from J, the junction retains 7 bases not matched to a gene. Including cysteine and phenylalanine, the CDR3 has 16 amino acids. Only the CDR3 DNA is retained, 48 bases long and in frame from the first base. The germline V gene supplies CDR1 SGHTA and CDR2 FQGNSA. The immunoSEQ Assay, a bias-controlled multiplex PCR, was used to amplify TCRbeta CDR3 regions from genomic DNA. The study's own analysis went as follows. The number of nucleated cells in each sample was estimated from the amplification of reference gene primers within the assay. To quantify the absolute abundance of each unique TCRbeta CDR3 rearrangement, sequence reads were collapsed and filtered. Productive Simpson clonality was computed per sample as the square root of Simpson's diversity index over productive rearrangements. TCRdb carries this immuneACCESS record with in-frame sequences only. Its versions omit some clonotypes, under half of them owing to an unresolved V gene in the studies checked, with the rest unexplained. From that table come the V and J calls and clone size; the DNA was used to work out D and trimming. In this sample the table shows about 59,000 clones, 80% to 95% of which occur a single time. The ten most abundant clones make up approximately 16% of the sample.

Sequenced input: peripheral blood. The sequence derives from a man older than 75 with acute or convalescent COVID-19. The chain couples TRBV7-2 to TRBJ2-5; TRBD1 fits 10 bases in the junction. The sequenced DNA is TGTGCCAGCAGCTTAGGGGACAGGGGCGAGGGGGAGACCCAGTACTTC. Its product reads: CASSLGDRGEGETQYF.